The 30 T cell receptor beta chains listed next were all sequenced from one sample in a study of T cells expressing NK-cell markers (dated by TCRdb to the early 2020s). Libraries were prepared through 5' RACE. Instrument used: Illumina HiSeq 2000. After the reads were reprocessed by TCRdb, one entry was made per CDR3 protein sequence, with no DNA. The table for this sample records hundreds of thousands of distinct CDR3 sequences. Jointly, the top ten make up under 6.5% of the sample. The sample consisted of blood T cells: a sorted CD56 or NKG2C T cell subset, CD4+ or CD8+ T cells, or bulk PBMC T cells (not recorded which). Receptor source: a man aged 18-75 years in good health.

V is TRBV5-1 and J is TRBJ2-3; TCRdb names TRBD2, which stays unverified in the absence of DNA. The CDR3 extends over 15 amino acids. Germline V lookup: CDR1 SGHRS, CDR2 YFSETQ. CDR3 in amino acids: CASSPSGLAGKEQYF.

The CDR3 reads CASSYRQGNYGYTF. The V call is TRBV6-5, the J call TRBJ1-2; no DNA is available, so the TRBD1 call from TCRdb remains unchecked. This CDR3 has 14 residues. Germline V gene lookup returns CDR1 MNHEY and CDR2 SVGAGI.

The chain joins TRBV12-3 or TRBV12-4 to TRBJ2-1; TCRdb's D call of TRBD2 is untestable without DNA. The CDR3 spans 16 residues. The CDR3 here is CASSRITSGGGNEQFF.

The V call is TRBV3-1, the J call TRBJ1-3. CDR3 length equals 13 residues. Germline V gives CDR1 LGHDT, CDR2 YNNKEL (reference sequence). CDR3 sequence reads: CASSQGPGNTIYF.

This CDR3 is CASSLLAGPLGEQYF. The chain has TRBV5-1 and TRBJ2-7; TCRdb lists TRBD1, though no DNA is available to test this call. The CDR3 totals 15 residues. From germline, CDR1 is SGHRS and CDR2 YFSETQ.

V and J are TRBV14 and TRBJ2-3. CDR1 is SGHDN and CDR2 is FVKESK in the germline V gene. This CDR3 region has 13 residues. CDR3 loop: CASSQIRRDTQYF.

This chain uses TRBV20-1 with TRBJ2-1. The CDR3 totals 11 residues. Germline V gene sequence: CDR1 DFQATT, CDR2 SNEGSKA (reference sequence). The CDR3 region is CSDMRQREQFF.

V gene TRBV12-5 combines with J gene TRBJ1-4. From germline, CDR1 is LGHNT and CDR2 FRNRAP. The CDR3 has 14 amino acids. The chain's CDR3 is CASGREGSNEKLFF.

The CDR3 loop reads CAWSIKWNGYTF. This rearrangement joins TRBV30 to TRBJ1-2. The CDR3 consists of 12 residues. CDR1 and CDR2 from the germline V gene are GTSNPN and SVGIG (reference sequence).

This rearrangement joins TRBV27 to TRBJ2-2; TCRdb gives TRBD1 as the D gene, but with no DNA this cannot be confirmed. This CDR3 has 16 amino acids. Germline V gives CDR1 MNHEY, CDR2 SMNVEV (reference sequence). CDR3 sequence: CASSPRTGSETGELFF.

The rearrangement links TRBV19 to TRBJ2-7; the D call from TCRdb, TRBD1, cannot be confirmed without DNA. This CDR3 spans 14 amino acids. Germline V gives CDR1 LNHDA, CDR2 SQIVND (reference sequence). The CDR3 sequence is CASSIDRVQGEQYF.

The chain recombines TRBV7-9 with TRBJ1-5. The CDR3 is made up of 12 amino acids. CDR1 SEHNR and CDR2 FQNEAQ come from the germline V gene (reference sequence). The chain's CDR3 is CASSLPGQPQHF.

The V and J genes are TRBV6-1 and TRBJ2-1; TCRdb selects TRBD2, and the lack of DNA leaves this call unchecked. The CDR3 contains 13 residues. CDR1 is MNHNS and CDR2 is SASEGT in the germline V gene. The chain's CDR3 is CASSPRLGDEQFF.

The gene calls are TRBV7-7 and TRBJ2-1. Germline CDR1 and CDR2: SSHAT and FNYEAQ (reference sequence). CDR3 length equals 13 residues. This chain's CDR3 is CASSHDGYNEQFF.

V and J are TRBV23-1 and TRBJ1-4; TCRdb indicates TRBD1, and absent DNA this call remains unverified. TRBV23-1 is an ORF for which the function is uncertain. The CDR3 contains 16 residues. CDR3 amino acids: CASSQSGFPTNEKLFF.

The CDR3 protein is CASRTAITTNEKLFF. The chain employs TRBV28 and TRBJ1-4. This CDR3 is built from 15 residues. The germline V gene encodes CDR1 MDHEN and CDR2 SYDVKM.

The V and J genes are TRBV27 and TRBJ2-1; TCRdb designates TRBD2, a call that cannot be tested without DNA. The CDR3 has 17 amino acids. CDR1 and CDR2 from the germline V gene are MNHEY and SMNVEV (reference sequence). CDR3 residues: CASSPSGLAGVYNEQFF.

The rearrangement joins TRBV2 to TRBJ1-2. CDR1 and CDR2 from the germline V gene are SNHLY and FYNNEI. There are 14 residues in the CDR3. CDR3 sequence: CASSEFGLREGYTF.

The chain uses TRBV11-3 and TRBJ2-2. This CDR3 is built from 13 residues. From germline, CDR1 is SGHNT and CDR2 YENEEA. CDR3 region: CASGLASTGELFF.

The chain is built from TRBV3-1 and TRBJ2-3; TCRdb selects TRBD2, and the lack of DNA leaves this call unchecked. Germline lookup yields CDR1 LGHDT and CDR2 YNNKEL (reference sequence). The CDR3 runs to 14 residues. The CDR3 loop is CASSPGLLTDTQYF.

The rearrangement joins TRBV6-5 to TRBJ2-1. The germline CDR1 and CDR2 sequences are MNHEY and SVGAGI. This CDR3 region has 11 residues. CDR3 sequence reads: CASKNLVGQFF.

This chain links TRBV4-2 with TRBJ2-1; no DNA is available, so the TRBD2 call from TCRdb remains unchecked. The CDR3 consists of 19 residues. Germline lookup yields CDR1 LGHNA and CDR2 YNFKEQ. The CDR3 spells CASSGTGTSGGSSYNEQFF.

The V and J genes are TRBV18 and TRBJ2-3; as DNA is missing, the TRBD1 call by TCRdb cannot be tested. CDR1 is KGHSH and CDR2 is LQKENI in the germline V gene. The CDR3 covers 15 residues. The CDR3 spells CASSRDAGFTDTQYF.

The chain uses TRBV7-3 and TRBJ2-2. Looked up from germline, CDR1 is SGHTA and CDR2 is FQGTGA. The CDR3 length is 15 residues. The CDR3 sequence: CASSLGSENTGELFF.

CDR3 sequence: CASSLVGGLEGTQYF. J is TRBJ2-3 and V is TRBV5-1; TCRdb indicates TRBD1, and absent DNA this call remains unverified. This CDR3 contains 15 residues. Per the germline V gene, CDR1 is SGHRS and CDR2 is YFSETQ. The full variable domain, with the rest looked up from reference TRBV5-1 and TRBJ2-3, is KAGVTQTPRYLIKTRGQQVTLSCSPISGHRSVSWYQQTPGQGLQFLFEYFSETQRNKGNFPGRFSGRQFSNSRSEMNVSTLELGDSALYLCASSLVGGLEGTQYFGPGTRLTVL.

This rearrangement joins TRBV4-2 to TRBJ2-5; absent DNA, TCRdb's TRBD2 call cannot be checked. This CDR3 has 16 amino acids. Germline CDR1 and CDR2: LGHNA and YNFKEQ. CDR3 sequence: CASSHLLAGDEETQYF.

The chain has TRBV5-1 and TRBJ2-2; TCRdb's D call, TRBD2, is unchecked because there is no DNA. Germline values: CDR1 SGHRS, CDR2 YFSETQ. This CDR3 contains 15 residues. This CDR3 reads CASSTGTSPPGELFF.

The chain carries TRBV12-3 or TRBV12-4 and TRBJ2-7; checking the TCRdb D call of TRBD1 is not possible without DNA. The CDR3 sequence is 15 residues long. The CDR3 spells CASTTYRGINYEQYF.

The chain has TRBV6-2 or TRBV6-3 and TRBJ2-7; no DNA is available, so the TRBD1 call from TCRdb remains unchecked. Germline CDR1 reads MNHEY; CDR2 reads SVGEGT. This CDR3 is built from 16 residues. This CDR3 reads CASSPPGQGPSYEQYF.

This chain connects TRBV15 to TRBJ2-7; without DNA, the TCRdb call of TRBD1 cannot be checked. The CDR3 has 17 amino acids. Germline assignment: CDR1 LNHNV and CDR2 YYDKDF (reference sequence). The CDR3 here is CATSRVTGLRGSYEQYF.